A selection of T cell receptor beta chains follows, all from one sample in a study of blood T cell repertoires in COVID-19. Sequenced by immunoSEQ multiplex PCR; TCRdb stores in-frame clones only, minus some. The sample lists 270,000 or so clones, 75% to 90% occurring once. The specimen sequenced was peripheral blood. Source of these receptors: a woman aged 25 to 39 with active or convalescent COVID-19. Both conserved end residues are part of each CDR3. The D gene is left open where the match is weak. Part of the rows lack a size; the others show once, few, many or a class for expanded clones.

>.|TRBV5-1|17|TRBJ1-5|.
TGCGCCAGCAGCTTTGGGCCGGGCAGGGGCGATAATCAGCCCCAGCATTTT
CASSFGPGRGDNQPQHF
>.|TRBV7-9|13|TRBJ1-4|.
TGTGCCAGCAGCTCGTGGACAGCTGAAAAACTGTTTTTT
CASSSWTAEKLFF
>TRBD1|TRBV10-2|14|TRBJ2-1|.
TGCGCCACCCTAACAGGGGTATCCTACAATGAGCAGTTCTTC
CATLTGVSYNEQFF
>.|TRBV29-1|11|TRBJ1-1|.
TGCAGCGTTGGCGGACAGCCTGAAGCTTTCTTT
CSVGGQPEAFF
>TRBD1|TRBV18|15|TRBJ1-3|.
TGTGCCAGCTCACCACCAAGACAGGGACGAAACACCATATATTTT
CASSPPRQGRNTIYF
>.|TRBV7-7|18|TRBJ2-7|once
TGTGCTAGCAGCTTAGTGGATGAGTTCGGGGATAGCTCCTACGAGCAGTACTTC
CASSLVDEFGDSSYEQYF
>.|TRBV20-1|13|TRBJ2-7|few
TGCAGTGCTAGTTGGAGGGTGGGGGGCGAGCAGTACTTC
CSASWRVGGEQYF
>.|TRBV6-2/TRBV6-3|14|TRBJ1-1|.
TGTGCCAGCAGCCGGGACACCGAAGGCACTGAAGCTTTCTTT
CASSRDTEGTEAFF
>TRBD1|TRBV28|17|TRBJ1-2|.
TGTGCCAGCAGTTTATTAGGGCAGGGGGAAGCTAACTATGGCTACACCTTC
CASSLLGQGEANYGYTF
>TRBD1|TRBV4-1|14|TRBJ1-2|.
TGCGCCAGCAGCCTAGGACAGGGGGACTATGGCTACACCTTC
CASSLGQGDYGYTF
>TRBD1|TRBV6-5|13|TRBJ1-6|.
TGTGCCAGCGGACAGGGGGGAGGATCACCCCTCCACTTT
CASGQGGGSPLHF
>TRBD1|TRBV5-1|15|TRBJ2-3|.
TGCGCCAGCAGCTTGATCGGCAGGGGGCATGATACGCAGTATTTT
CASSLIGRGHDTQYF
>TRBD1|TRBV6-1|17|TRBJ1-3|few
TGTGCCAGCAGTGTCACTGTGGGACAGAGCTCTGGAAACACCATATATTTT
CASSVTVGQSSGNTIYF
>.|TRBV12-3/TRBV12-4|11|TRBJ1-5|.
TGTGCCAGCAGTCTCACCGGGCCCCAGCATTTT
CASSLTGPQHF
>.|TRBV19|14|TRBJ1-2|.
TGTGCCAGTAGTATAGGGCGGACACTCTATGGCTACACCTTC
CASSIGRTLYGYTF
>.|TRBV4-2|15|TRBJ2-7|few
TGTGCCAGCAGCCAAGATACAACGGGGTCCTACGAGCAGTACTTC
CASSQDTTGSYEQYF
>.|TRBV12-3/TRBV12-4|13|TRBJ1-1|.
TGTGCCAGCAGTTTTGTGCCGGGGACTGAAGCTTTCTTT
CASSFVPGTEAFF
>TRBD2|TRBV18|17|TRBJ2-1|.
TGTGCCAGCTCACCACAACTAGCGGTGAGCTCCTACAATGAGCAGTTCTTC
CASSPQLAVSSYNEQFF
>TRBD2|TRBV5-1|16|TRBJ2-2|.
TGCGCCAGCAGCTCGACTAGCGGGGACATCACCGGGGAGCTGTTTTTT
CASSSTSGDITGELFF
>TRBD1|TRBV2|14|TRBJ2-7|.
TGTGCCAGCAGCGGACAGGGGGCCGGTTCTTGGCAGTACTTC
CASSGQGAGSWQYF
>.|TRBV11-2|14|TRBJ2-7|.
TGTGCCAGCAGCCCCCGCCTGATGCCGGACGAGCAGTACTTC
CASSPRLMPDEQYF
>.|TRBV14|15|TRBJ1-4|.
TGTGCCAGCAGCCAAGATCCGCTAGCAGGCGAAAAACTGTTTTTT
CASSQDPLAGEKLFF
>TRBD2|TRBV5-4|15|TRBJ2-5|.
TGTGCCAGCAGTCAGATAGCGGGGGTTCAAGAGACCCAGTACTTC
CASSQIAGVQETQYF
>.|TRBV7-8|15|TRBJ1-4|.
TGTGCCAGCAGCGCCCGAGGGTGGACTAATGAAAAACTGTTTTTT
CASSARGWTNEKLFF
>.|TRBV7-2|15|TRBJ2-2|.
TGTGCCAGCAGCTTGAGGGCCGCGAACACCGGGGAGCTGTTTTTT
CASSLRAANTGELFF
>.|TRBV20-1|11|TRBJ1-5|.
TGCAGTGCTAGCGCCGGGGAGCCCCAGCATTTT
CSASAGEPQHF
>.|TRBV9|16|TRBJ1-1|once
TGTGCCAGCAGCCATGGGGGGGGCAGATTGAACACTGAAGCTTTCTTT
CASSHGGGRLNTEAFF
>.|TRBV6-1|19|TRBJ2-2|.
TGTGCCAGCAGTGCGCCTTTAGGGGCAGGGCGGGGGCCCACCGGGGAGCTGTTTTTT
CASSAPLGAGRGPTGELFF
>TRBD2|TRBV6-2/TRBV6-3|17|TRBJ2-3|once
TGTGCCAGCAGTTATCCTCCCGCGGGGGGCCCGCCAGATACGCAGTATTTT
CASSYPPAGGPPDTQYF
>TRBD1|TRBV30|15|TRBJ2-5|.
TGTGCCTGGAGTGCTGGACAGGGGGCGGGAGAGACCCAGTACTTC
CAWSAGQGAGETQYF
>.|TRBV27|14|TRBJ1-5|.
TGTGCCAGCAGTTTGAAGGGGCTCAATCAGCCCCAGCATTTT
CASSLKGLNQPQHF
>.|TRBV5-5|14|TRBJ1-5|.
TGTGCCAGCAGCTTGACTCAGGGTGGGGGGACCCAGCATTTT
CASSLTQGGGTQHF
>.|TRBV21-1|20|TRBJ2-1|.
.
CASSKEWGQGLFWPSNEQFF
>.|TRBV7-8|13|TRBJ2-1|.
TGTGCCAGCAGCTTAGGAGGGGGGGACGAGCAGTTCTTC
CASSLGGGDEQFF
>.|TRBV5-1|16|TRBJ1-5|few
TGCGCCAGCAGCTTGGAAGCACCTACGGGCAATCAGCCCCAGCATTTT
CASSLEAPTGNQPQHF
>.|TRBV27|15|TRBJ1-2|.
TGTGCCAGCAGCTTCACCGTAACAGGGAACTATGGCTACACCTTC
CASSFTVTGNYGYTF
>.|TRBV29-1|15|TRBJ2-6|.
TGCAGCGTCTTAAGAGGGTTCTCTGGGGCCAACGTCCTGACTTTC
CSVLRGFSGANVLTF
>TRBD1|TRBV7-2|15|TRBJ2-5|once
TGTGCCAGCAGCGACACGAGACAGGGATTTGGGACCCAGTACTTC
CASSDTRQGFGTQYF